This T cell receptor beta chain was documented in a study of CD8+ T cells in alopecia areata. Study as a whole: Patients received oral tofacitinib, 5 to 10 mg twice daily, for moderate-to-severe alopecia areata. Study-wide results and limits: Clarity of TCR sharing across patients fell short of that in mice, possibly HLA-related. Normal skin's resident alphabeta T cells are sequenced alongside lesional scalp T cells. Affected lesional scalp, above all in alopecia totalis/universalis, was more clonal than normal scalp.

From alopecia areata patients, lesional scalp punch biopsies and peripheral blood were collected. For this clone: Its matching antigen is unknown.

The CDR3 extends over 14 amino acids. Trimming took 1 base from V and 1 from J, leaving 7 bases between them. Per the germline V gene, CDR1 is SGHTA and CDR2 is FQGNSA. Extraction and reverse transcription of RNA yielded cDNA as the sequencing template. Profiling relied on immunoSEQ multiplex PCR, and the TCRdb table lists in-frame clones only, not all of them. The table has just under 7,500 clones, roughly two thirds seen once. Sequencing used skin, obtained at week 0. The source is a human donor with alopecia areata. This chain joins TRBV7-2 and TRBJ1-1; D unresolved. CDR3 in DNA: TGTGCCAGCAGCTTAGTAAGTGCGAACACTGAAGCTTTCTTT. Translated, it gives CASSLVSANTEAFF.